Included here is one T cell receptor beta chain sequence, with context. The data derive from a study of blood T cell repertoires in COVID-19. Assay: immunoSEQ multiplex PCR; the TCRdb copy retains only in-frame clones and omits some. The sample carries 400,000 or so clones, approximately 92% recorded once. The CDR3 length is 15 residues. Trimming stripped 5 bases from V and 7 bases from J, with 20 bases between. Germline lookup yields CDR1 SNHLY and CDR2 FYNNEI. The sample comprised PBMCs or T cells enriched from blood (not recorded which). The source is a man younger than 45 who had recovered from COVID-19. This chain connects TRBV2 to TRBJ1-1; TRBD1 is a possible D gene (5 bases). CDR3 protein: CASSPGGAAGLEAFF. Written as DNA, the CDR3 is TGTGCCAGCAGTCCCGGAGGGGCAGCAGGACTTGAAGCTTTCTTT. The full variable domain, completed using reference TRBV2 and TRBJ1-1, is EPEVTQTPSHQVTQMGQEVILRCVPISNHLYFYWYRQILGQKVEFLVSFYNNEISEKSEIFDDQFSVERPDGSNFTLKIRSTKLEDSAMYFCASSPGGAAGLEAFFGQGTRLTVV.